Following are 29 T cell receptor beta chains from one sample sequenced in a study of T cell repertoires in cytomegalovirus infection. TCRdb re-analysed the reads in MiXCR, keeping a single row per CDR3 protein. The table lists about 230,000 distinct CDR3 sequences, about 20% of them singletons. The sample comprised CD8+ T cells from PBMCs. The receptors were gathered from a human donor in good health (CMV status not recorded). Some clones in this sample may be carry-over from other donors' samples.

V gene TRBV11-3 combines with J gene TRBJ2-1, with 9 nucleotides matching TRBD1. The V and J ends lost 0 bases and 7 bases, in that order; junction bases with no gene match: 10. The CDR3 is 17 residues long. Germline values: CDR1 SGHNT, CDR2 YENEEA. The CDR3 loop reads CASSLDPPGQGWNEQFF. CDR3 nucleotides: TGTGCCAGCAGCTTAGACCCCCCCGGACAGGGGTGGAATGAGCAGTTCTTC.

The V and J genes are TRBV15 and TRBJ2-2, with D perhaps given as TRBD1 or TRBD2 (6 bases each). With 1 base removed from V and 2 bases from J, the gap between germline ends came to 17 bases. The germline CDR1 and CDR2 sequences are LNHNV and YYDKDF (reference sequence). This CDR3 has 18 amino acids. The CDR3 here is CATSRVPPGAHNTGELFF. CDR3 DNA sequence: TGTGCCACCAGCAGAGTCCCGCCGGGGGCGCATAACACCGGGGAGCTGTTTTTT.

In its sample, this clonotype was seen many times. V is TRBV12-3 or TRBV12-4 and J is TRBJ2-1, with 7 bases lining up with TRBD1. The CDR3 runs 12 residues. Trimming cost V 5 bases and J 7 bases; bases outside gene matches: 2. CDR3 protein: CASSLQGNEQFF. CDR3 bases: TGTGCCAGCAGTCTACAGGGGAATGAGCAGTTCTTC.

Ten or more counts support this clonotype. One end of the junction varies from germline; a read error may be responsible. The rearrangement joins TRBV12-3 or TRBV12-4 to TRBJ1-3; weak D call: TRBD1 (6 bases). CDR3 length: 17 amino acids. CDR3 sequence: CASSLEDSRFSGGQENF. CDR3 coding DNA: TGTGCCAGCAGTTTAGAGGACAGCCGATTCTCTGGTGGTCAGGAGAATTTT.

This clonotype was observed at least ten times. The chain recombines TRBV12-3 or TRBV12-4 with TRBJ2-2; possible D gene TRBD1, 5 bases. Trimming pared 8 bases from V and 4 bases from J, leaving 8 bases between. The CDR3 spans 12 residues. The CDR3 nucleotides are TGTGCCAGCCAAAGGGGCACCGGGGAGCTGTTTTTT. Protein: CASQRGTGELFF.

This clonotype was observed many times. V gene TRBV6-6 combines with J gene TRBJ2-3; 9 nucleotides match TRBD2. The CDR3 extends over 15 amino acids. With V trimmed by 2 bases and J by 5 bases, 5 bases remained unmatched. CDR1 and CDR2 from the germline V gene are MNHNY and SVGAGI (reference sequence). The CDR3 here is CASSYRGGAGDTQYF. Written as DNA, the CDR3 is TGTGCCAGCAGTTACCGCGGGGGGGCCGGAGATACGCAGTATTTT.

The V call is TRBV15, the J call TRBJ2-5; a possible D gene is TRBD1 (6 bases). Per germline, CDR1 LNHNV and CDR2 YYDKDF (reference sequence). The germline V and J ends were trimmed by 5 bases and 4 bases, with 14 bases remaining between them. This CDR3 is built from 14 residues. This chain's CDR3 is CATSGGGWRETQYF. Written as DNA, the CDR3 is TGTGCCACCAGCGGGGGCGGTTGGCGAGAGACCCAGTACTTC.

This clonotype was observed at least ten times. V usage is TRBV7-6 and J usage is TRBJ2-5; no clear D gene. Trimming pared 6 bases from V and 0 bases from J, leaving 11 bases between. CDR1 is SGHVS and CDR2 is FNYEAQ in the germline V gene. This CDR3 is built from 14 residues. The chain's CDR3 is CASSSYSYQETQYF. The CDR3 DNA reads as TGTGCCAGCAGTTCATATTCGTACCAAGAGACCCAGTACTTC.

The J gene is TRBJ1-2, the V gene TRBV7-4; D is perhaps TRBD1 (6 bases). This CDR3 has 15 amino acids. The germline gives CDR1 SGHVT, CDR2 SQSDAQ. V lost 8 bases and J lost 0, with 16 bases in between. The DNA for the CDR3 is TGTGCCAGCTGCTGGGCGGACAGCCCTAACTATGGCTACACCTTC. The encoded protein is CASCWADSPNYGYTF.

This clonotype was picked up many times. The chain uses TRBV19 and TRBJ1-1, with no clear D. The CDR3 consists of 14 residues. Per the germline V gene, CDR1 is LNHDA and CDR2 is SQIVND (reference sequence). With 1 base removed from V and 1 base from J, the gap between germline ends came to 7 bases. This chain's CDR3 is CASSIAQPNTEAFF. The CDR3 nucleotides read TGTGCCAGTAGTATAGCCCAGCCGAACACTGAAGCTTTCTTT.

The rearrangement joins TRBV4-2 to TRBJ2-7, with TRBD2 as a possible D gene (5 bases). V lost 0 bases, J lost 6 bases, and 9 bases lay in between. This CDR3 is built from 13 residues. Germline CDR1 reads LGHNA; CDR2 reads YNFKEQ. The CDR3 nucleotides read TGTGCCAGCAGCCAAGAGCGAGCGGTCGAGCAGTACTTC. Protein product: CASSQERAVEQYF.

This clonotype has at least ten counts. The chain is built from TRBV6-5 and TRBJ2-1; the match to TRBD1 covers 12 bases. Trimming at V came to 4 bases and at J to 7 bases, leaving 5 bases not matched to a gene. Germline-derived CDR1 and CDR2 are MNHEY and SVGAGI. CDR3 size: 15 residues. The CDR3 spells CASSWGQGARNEQFF. CDR3 nucleotide sequence: TGTGCCAGCAGTTGGGGACAGGGGGCTCGGAATGAGCAGTTCTTC.

The chain links TRBV2 to TRBJ1-2; D may be TRBD1 (6 bases). This CDR3 is built from 13 residues. The germline V gene has CDR1 SNHLY and CDR2 FYNNEI. The V end lost 8 bases, the J end lost 5 bases, and 15 bases lay between the germline ends. The CDR3 loop reads CASGEDSVYGYTF. In nucleotides, the CDR3 is TGTGCCAGCGGGGAGGACAGTGTTTATGGCTACACCTTC.

This clonotype has just a few counts. This sequence joins TRBV7-8 and TRBJ2-7, with D perhaps TRBD1 (6 bases). The germline CDR1 and CDR2 sequences are SGHVS and FQNEAQ. There are 17 residues in the CDR3. V lost 5 bases and J 2 bases, leaving 22 bases between the germline ends. CDR3 loop: CASSPYPRQVRTYEQYF. The CDR3 nucleotides read TGTGCCAGCAGCCCCTACCCACGACAGGTCCGAACCTACGAGCAGTACTTC. The complete variable domain, with remaining parts taken from reference TRBV7-8 and TRBJ2-7, reads GAGVSQSPRYKVAKRGQDVALRCDPISGHVSLFWYQQALGQGPEFLTYFQNEAQLDKSGLPSDRFFAERPEGSVSTLKIQRTQQEDSAVYLCASSPYPRQVRTYEQYFGPGTRLTVT.

This clonotype was counted ten times or more. This sequence joins TRBV27 and TRBJ1-1; unclear D gene. Germline V gene sequence: CDR1 MNHEY, CDR2 SMNVEV (reference sequence). V was cut by 3 bases and J by 5 bases, with 10 bases left in between. This CDR3 region has 13 residues. CDR3 in amino acids: CASSFLSATEAFF. CDR3 nucleotides: TGTGCCAGCAGTTTTCTTTCGGCGACTGAAGCTTTCTTT.

V is TRBV29-1 and J is TRBJ1-2; D might be TRBD1 (6 bases). The germline CDR1 and CDR2 sequences are SQVTM and ANQGSEA. There are 12 residues in the CDR3. V lost 3 bases to trimming and J lost 6 bases, with 11 bases between them. CDR3 bases: TGCAGCGTTGATAGGGGGTCGAATGGCTACACCTTC. Its translation: CSVDRGSNGYTF.

This clonotype was seen many times. The chain employs TRBV27 and TRBJ1-1; D is perhaps TRBD1 (5 bases). The V gene's germline CDR1 is MNHEY and CDR2 SMNVEV (reference sequence). The CDR3 is 14 amino acids. Between the trimmed V and J ends, which lost 6 bases and 1 base, there was a span of 12 bases. CDR3 DNA sequence: TGTGCCAGCAGCCCAGGGACTTCGAACACTGAAGCTTTCTTT. The encoded protein is CASSPGTSNTEAFF.

The chain combines TRBV10-3 with TRBJ2-7, with TRBD1 matching over 8 bases. The CDR3 sequence is 14 residues long. Germline V lookup: CDR1 ENHRY, CDR2 SYGVKD. V was pared by 0 bases and J by 3 bases, with 1 base of the junction left unmatched. The CDR3, as DNA: TGTGCCATCAGTGAGTCCGGGACAGGCTACGAGCAGTACTTC. This codes for CAISESGTGYEQYF.

This clonotype was recorded a few times. The chain employs TRBV28 and TRBJ2-7; tentative D call: TRBD1 (6 bases). The CDR3 is 15 residues long. The V end was cut by 6 bases, the J end by 4 bases, with 19 bases between. Germline CDR1 MDHEN, CDR2 SYDVKM. CDR3 nucleotide sequence: TGTGCCAGCAGCCTTCCGGGACAAAATTCATACGAGCAGTACTTC. Its protein is CASSLPGQNSYEQYF.

This clonotype turned up a few times. V usage is TRBV3-1 and J usage is TRBJ2-3; D may be TRBD1 or TRBD2 (5 bases each). The germline gives CDR1 LGHDT, CDR2 YNNKEL (reference sequence). V lost 5 bases to trimming and J lost 4 bases, with 16 bases between them. The CDR3 has 15 amino acids. CDR3 sequence: CASSELDRDPDTQYF. CDR3 DNA: TGTGCCAGCAGCGAGCTGGACCGGGACCCAGATACGCAGTATTTT.

This clonotype has more than one count but fewer than ten. The chain links TRBV11-2 to TRBJ2-1, with 8 positions matching TRBD2. The length of the CDR3 is 16 residues. With 1 base clipped from V and 0 bases from J, the junction kept 2 bases outside the gene matches. Looked up from germline, CDR1 is SGHAT and CDR2 is FQNNGV. This CDR3 reads CASSLGGTSSYNEQFF. The CDR3, as DNA: TGTGCCAGCAGCTTAGGGGGGACTAGCTCCTACAATGAGCAGTTCTTC.

This clonotype was recorded many times. This chain joins TRBV27 and TRBJ1-2; 7 nucleotides agree with TRBD1. The germline CDR1 and CDR2 sequences are MNHEY and SMNVEV (reference sequence). V shed 0 bases, J shed 7 bases, and the junction held 2 bases outside the gene matches. The CDR3 totals 13 residues. The DNA for the CDR3 is TGTGCCAGCAGTTTATCCCCAGGGGGTGGCTACACCTTC. Translating gives CASSLSPGGGYTF.

This clonotype was counted between two and nine times. The chain combines TRBV20-1 with TRBJ2-6; no firm D call. Germline V CDR1 and CDR2: DFQATT, SNEGSKA (reference sequence). The CDR3 length is 16 residues. The V end lost 6 bases, the J end lost 0 bases, and 15 bases lay between the germline ends. As DNA, the CDR3 is TGCAGTGCCCCGACAAAAACGCGCTCTGGGGCCAACGTCCTGACTTTC. Amino acid sequence: CSAPTKTRSGANVLTF.

V and J are TRBV10-3 and TRBJ1-5; D is uncertain. V shed 10 bases and J shed 0 bases, with 13 bases lying between them. CDR3 length equals 14 residues. Germline V CDR1 and CDR2: ENHRY, SYGVKD. The CDR3 here is CATTEFYSNQPQHF. DNA for the CDR3: TGTGCCACCACAGAGTTTTATAGCAATCAGCCCCAGCATTTT.

This clonotype has a handful of counts. The rearrangement links TRBV27 to TRBJ2-7; a possible D gene is TRBD2 (6 bases). CDR3 length equals 14 residues. Between the trimmed V and J ends, which lost 4 bases and 4 bases, there was a span of 14 bases. Germline-derived CDR1 and CDR2 are MNHEY and SMNVEV (reference sequence). CDR3 residues: CASSSGDSIYEQYF. In DNA form, the CDR3 reads TGTGCCAGCAGTTCCGGGGACTCAATATACGAGCAGTACTTC.

This clonotype was seen many times. This chain links TRBV7-2 with TRBJ2-1; no clear D. V lost 2 bases and J 3 bases, leaving 5 bases between the germline ends. CDR3 length: 13 amino acids. Germline assignment: CDR1 SGHTA and CDR2 FQGNSA. The CDR3 DNA reads as TGTGCCAGCAGCTTAACAAACTACAATGAGCAGTTCTTC. Translation gives CASSLTNYNEQFF.

This rearrangement joins TRBV20-1 to TRBJ1-1; D remains ambiguous. CDR1 is DFQATT and CDR2 is SNEGSKA in the germline V gene (reference sequence). V was clipped by 0 bases and J by 1 base, with 3 bases between them. The CDR3 is 12 residues long. Here the CDR3 DNA reads TGCAGTGCTAGAGATGGGAACACTGAAGCTTTCTTT. This sequence encodes CSARDGNTEAFF.

This clonotype has at least ten counts. V and J are TRBV11-3 and TRBJ2-3, with 9 nucleotides matching TRBD2. The CDR3 has 14 amino acids. Germline CDR1 reads SGHNT; CDR2 reads YENEEA. V lost 5 bases to trimming and J lost 6 bases; unmatched junction nucleotides: 6. CDR3 loop: CASSLAGSGDTQYF. The CDR3 DNA is TGTGCCAGCAGCCTAGCGGGGTCCGGGGATACGCAGTATTTT.

The V and J genes are TRBV6-6 and TRBJ2-5; 7 nucleotides align to TRBD2. Trimming at V came to 8 bases and at J to 2 bases, leaving 17 bases not matched to a gene. Germline V gene data show CDR1 as MNHNY and CDR2 as SVGAGI (reference sequence). This CDR3 is 17 amino acids long. The CDR3 here is CASWTPVDSGSQETQYF. In nucleotides, the CDR3 is TGTGCCAGCTGGACCCCGGTTGATAGCGGGTCTCAAGAGACCCAGTACTTC.